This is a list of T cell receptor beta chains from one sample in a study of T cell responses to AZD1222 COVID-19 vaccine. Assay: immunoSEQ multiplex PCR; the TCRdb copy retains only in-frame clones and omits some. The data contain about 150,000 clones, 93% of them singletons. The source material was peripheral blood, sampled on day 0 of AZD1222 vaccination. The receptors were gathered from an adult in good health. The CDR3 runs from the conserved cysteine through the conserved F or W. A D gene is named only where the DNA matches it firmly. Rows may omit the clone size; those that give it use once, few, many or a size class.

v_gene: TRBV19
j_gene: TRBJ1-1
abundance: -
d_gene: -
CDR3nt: TGTGCCAGTAGTTTGGGACCGAACACTGAAGCTTTCTTT
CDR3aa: CASSLGPNTEAFF

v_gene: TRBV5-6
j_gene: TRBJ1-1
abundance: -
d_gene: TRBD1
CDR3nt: TGTGCCAGCACCCTCGGGACAGGGGGCGCGGGCACTGAAGCTTTCTTT
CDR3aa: CASTLGTGGAGTEAFF

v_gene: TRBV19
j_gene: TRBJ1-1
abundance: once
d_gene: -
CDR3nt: TGTGCCAGTAGTCCTCGAGAGCTGAGCGCTGAAGCTTTCTTT
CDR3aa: CASSPRELSAEAFF

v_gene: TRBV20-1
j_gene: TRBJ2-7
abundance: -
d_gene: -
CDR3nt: TGCAGTGCTCAACGGGGCGCCGAGCAGTACTTC
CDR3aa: CSAQRGAEQYF

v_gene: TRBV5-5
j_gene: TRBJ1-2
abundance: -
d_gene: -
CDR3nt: TGTGCCAGCAGCTTGGGGGCAGTTCAGCCCCGTGGCTATGGCTACACCTTC
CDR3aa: CASSLGAVQPRGYGYTF

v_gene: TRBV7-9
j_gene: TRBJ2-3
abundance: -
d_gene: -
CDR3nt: TGTGCCAGCAGCTTCCCCCGGGGCGGGCGCACAGATACGCAGTATTTT
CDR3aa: CASSFPRGGRTDTQYF

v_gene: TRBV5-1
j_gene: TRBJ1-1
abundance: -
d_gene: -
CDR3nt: TGCGCCAGCAGCTTCGACCTAGGGAAAACTGAAGCTTTCTTT
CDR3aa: CASSFDLGKTEAFF

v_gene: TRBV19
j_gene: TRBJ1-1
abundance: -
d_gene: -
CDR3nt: TGTGCCAGTAGCCGACAGGACACTGAAGCTTTCTTT
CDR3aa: CASSRQDTEAFF

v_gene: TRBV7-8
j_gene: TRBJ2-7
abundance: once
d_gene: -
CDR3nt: TGTGCCAGCAGCTTTCGGTCGGGGGCCCACGAGCAGTACTTC
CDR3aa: CASSFRSGAHEQYF

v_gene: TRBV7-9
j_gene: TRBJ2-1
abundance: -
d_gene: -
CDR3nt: TGTGCCAGCAGCGGATCCGGGGCCGATTACTCCTACAATGAGCAGTTCTTC
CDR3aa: CASSGSGADYSYNEQFF

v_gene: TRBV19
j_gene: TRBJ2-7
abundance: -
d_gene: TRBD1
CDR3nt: TGTGCCAGTAGTTCGGGACAGGGTATCTACGAGCAGTACTTC
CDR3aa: CASSSGQGIYEQYF

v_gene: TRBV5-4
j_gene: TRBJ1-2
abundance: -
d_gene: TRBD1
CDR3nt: TGTGCCAGCAGCTTGTTGCAGACAGGGTACGGCTACACCTTC
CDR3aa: CASSLLQTGYGYTF

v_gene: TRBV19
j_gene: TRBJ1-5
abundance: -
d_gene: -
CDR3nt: TGTGCCAGTAGTATAAATACAGGGAATCAGCCCCAGCATTTT
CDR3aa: CASSINTGNQPQHF

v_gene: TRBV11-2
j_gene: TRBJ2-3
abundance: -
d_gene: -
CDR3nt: TGTGCCAGCAGCTCGCTGGGTCGGGGTACGGGTTCCGGCACAGATACGCAGTATTTT
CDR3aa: CASSSLGRGTGSGTDTQYF

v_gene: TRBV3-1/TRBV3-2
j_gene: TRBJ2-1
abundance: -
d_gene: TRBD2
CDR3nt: TGTGCCAGCAGCCAAGACCCTAGCGGGGGGGGCCATGAGCAGTTCTTC
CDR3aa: CASSQDPSGGGHEQFF

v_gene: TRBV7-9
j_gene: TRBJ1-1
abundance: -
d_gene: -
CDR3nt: TGTGCCAGCAGCTTAGTGGGGCAGGGCGAAGCTTTCTTT
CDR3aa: CASSLVGQGEAFF

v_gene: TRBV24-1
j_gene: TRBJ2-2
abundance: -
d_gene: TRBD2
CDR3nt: TGTGCCACCAGTGATGTAGCGGGAGGGTCCACCGGGGAGCTGTTTTTT
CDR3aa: CATSDVAGGSTGELFF

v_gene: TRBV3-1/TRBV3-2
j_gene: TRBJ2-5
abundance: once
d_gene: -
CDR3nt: TGTGCCAGCAGCCAAGATTTGGGCCAGGAGACCCAGTACTTC
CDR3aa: CASSQDLGQETQYF

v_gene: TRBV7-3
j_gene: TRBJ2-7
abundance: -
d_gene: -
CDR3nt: TGTGCCAGCAGCTTGTCGACAGGCTACGAGCAGTACTTC
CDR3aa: CASSLSTGYEQYF

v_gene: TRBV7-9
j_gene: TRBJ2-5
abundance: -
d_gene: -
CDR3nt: TGTGCCAGCAGCTTGACAGGGAGGGCCGAGACCCAGTACTTC
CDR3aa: CASSLTGRAETQYF

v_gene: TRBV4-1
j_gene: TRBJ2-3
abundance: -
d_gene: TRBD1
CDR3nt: TGCGCCAGCAGCCAGGGACAGGGGTCGGATACGCAGTATTTT
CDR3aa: CASSQGQGSDTQYF

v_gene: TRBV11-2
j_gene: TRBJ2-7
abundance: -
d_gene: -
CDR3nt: TGTGCCAGCAGCTTTCCAGGGCCCTACGAGCAGTACTTC
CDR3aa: CASSFPGPYEQYF

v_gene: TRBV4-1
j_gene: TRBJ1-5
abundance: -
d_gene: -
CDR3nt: TGCGCCAGCAGATTCACGGACAATAGCAATCAGCCCCAGCATTTT
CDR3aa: CASRFTDNSNQPQHF

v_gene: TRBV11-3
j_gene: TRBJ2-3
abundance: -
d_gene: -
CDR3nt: TGTGCCAGCAGTCACTACGGAGATACGCAGTATTTT
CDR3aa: CASSHYGDTQYF

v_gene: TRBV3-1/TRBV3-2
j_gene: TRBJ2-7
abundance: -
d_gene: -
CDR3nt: TGTGCCAGCAGCCAAGGTACGACGTCCTACGAGCAGTACTTC
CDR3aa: CASSQGTTSYEQYF

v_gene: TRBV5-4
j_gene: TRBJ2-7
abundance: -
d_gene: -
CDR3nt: TGTGCCAGCAGCTTGGGGCCAACGTACGAGCAGTACTTC
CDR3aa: CASSLGPTYEQYF

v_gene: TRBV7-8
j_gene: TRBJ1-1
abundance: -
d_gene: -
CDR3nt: TGTGCCAGCAGCTTAGGGCGTAACACTGAAGCTTTCTTT
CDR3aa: CASSLGRNTEAFF

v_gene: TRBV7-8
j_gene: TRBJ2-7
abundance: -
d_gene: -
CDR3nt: TGTGCCAGCAGCCCCGGGTGGGCCTACGAGCAGTACTTC
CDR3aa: CASSPGWAYEQYF

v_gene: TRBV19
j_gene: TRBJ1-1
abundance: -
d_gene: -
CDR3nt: TGTGCCAGTAGTATTTCAAGGAACACTGAAGCTTTCTTT
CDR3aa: CASSISRNTEAFF

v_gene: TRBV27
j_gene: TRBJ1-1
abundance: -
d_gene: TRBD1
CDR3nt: TGTGCCAGCAGTCTCCAGGGGGTTGGTGGTCGACGGGCGAACACTGAAGCTTTCTTT
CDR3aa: CASSLQGVGGRRANTEAFF

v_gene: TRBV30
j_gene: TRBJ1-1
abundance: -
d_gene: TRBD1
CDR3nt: TGTGCCTGGACAGGGGGCCTGGGCACTGAAGCTTTCTTT
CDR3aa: CAWTGGLGTEAFF

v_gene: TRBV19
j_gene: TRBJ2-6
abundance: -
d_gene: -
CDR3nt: TGTGCCACCCTTGATGGGGCATCTGGGGCCAACGTCCTGACTTTC
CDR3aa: CATLDGASGANVLTF

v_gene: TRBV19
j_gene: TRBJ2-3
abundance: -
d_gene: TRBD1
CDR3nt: TGTGCCAGTAGCTCACAGGGGGCAGATACGCAGTATTTT
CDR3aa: CASSSQGADTQYF

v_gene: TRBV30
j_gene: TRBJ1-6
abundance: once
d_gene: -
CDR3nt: TGTGCCTGGAGGACCGGGAATAATTCACCCCTCCACTTT
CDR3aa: CAWRTGNNSPLHF

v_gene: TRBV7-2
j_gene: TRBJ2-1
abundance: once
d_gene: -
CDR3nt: TGTGCCAGCAGCTCCATTAGCGGTCGCTCCTACAATGAGCAGTTCTTC
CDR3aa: CASSSISGRSYNEQFF

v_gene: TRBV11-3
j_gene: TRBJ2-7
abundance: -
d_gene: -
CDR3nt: TGTGCCAGCAGCCCAGGATTATCCACCTACGAGCAGTACTTC
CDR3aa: CASSPGLSTYEQYF

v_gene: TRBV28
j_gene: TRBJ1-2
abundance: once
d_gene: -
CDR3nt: TGTGCCAGCAGGGGGGGCGCAGGCTATGGCTACACCTTC
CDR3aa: CASRGGAGYGYTF